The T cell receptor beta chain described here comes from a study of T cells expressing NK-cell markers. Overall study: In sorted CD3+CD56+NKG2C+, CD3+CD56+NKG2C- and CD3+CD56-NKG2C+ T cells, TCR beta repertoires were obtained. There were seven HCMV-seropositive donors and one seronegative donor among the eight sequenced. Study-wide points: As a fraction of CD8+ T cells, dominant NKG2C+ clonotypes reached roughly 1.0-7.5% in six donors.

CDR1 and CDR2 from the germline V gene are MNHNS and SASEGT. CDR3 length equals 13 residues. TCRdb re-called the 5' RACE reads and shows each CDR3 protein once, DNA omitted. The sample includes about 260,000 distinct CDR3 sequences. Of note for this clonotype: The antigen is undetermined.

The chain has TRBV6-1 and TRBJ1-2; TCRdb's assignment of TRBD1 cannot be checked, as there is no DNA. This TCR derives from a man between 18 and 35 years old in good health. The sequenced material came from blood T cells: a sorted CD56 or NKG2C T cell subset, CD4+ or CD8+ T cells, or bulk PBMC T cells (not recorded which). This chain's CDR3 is CASSQTGTKGYTF.